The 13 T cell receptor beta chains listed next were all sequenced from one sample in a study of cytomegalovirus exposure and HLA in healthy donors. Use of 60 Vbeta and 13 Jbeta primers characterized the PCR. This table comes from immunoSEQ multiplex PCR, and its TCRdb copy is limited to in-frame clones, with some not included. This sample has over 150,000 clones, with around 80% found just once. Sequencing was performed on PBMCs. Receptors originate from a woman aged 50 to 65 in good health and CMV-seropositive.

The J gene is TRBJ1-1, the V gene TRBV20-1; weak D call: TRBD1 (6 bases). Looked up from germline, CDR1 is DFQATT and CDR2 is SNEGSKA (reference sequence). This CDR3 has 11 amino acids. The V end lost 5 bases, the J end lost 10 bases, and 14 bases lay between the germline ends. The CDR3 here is CSAHQGQGAFF. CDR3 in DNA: TGCAGTGCTCATCAGGGGCAGGGAGCTTTCTTT.

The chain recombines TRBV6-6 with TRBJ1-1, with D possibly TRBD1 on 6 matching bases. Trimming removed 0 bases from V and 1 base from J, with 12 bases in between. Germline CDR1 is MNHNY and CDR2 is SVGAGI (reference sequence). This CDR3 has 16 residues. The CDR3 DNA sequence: TGTGCCAGCAGTTACTCGAGGGGGGGAAAGAACACTGAAGCTTTCTTT. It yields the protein CASSYSRGGKNTEAFF.

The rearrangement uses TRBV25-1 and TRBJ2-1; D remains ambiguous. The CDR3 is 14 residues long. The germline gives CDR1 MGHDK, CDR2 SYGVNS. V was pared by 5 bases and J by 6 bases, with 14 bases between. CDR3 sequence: CASSTPRIGNEQFF. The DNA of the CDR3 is TGTGCCAGCAGTACCCCTAGGATCGGCAATGAGCAGTTCTTC.

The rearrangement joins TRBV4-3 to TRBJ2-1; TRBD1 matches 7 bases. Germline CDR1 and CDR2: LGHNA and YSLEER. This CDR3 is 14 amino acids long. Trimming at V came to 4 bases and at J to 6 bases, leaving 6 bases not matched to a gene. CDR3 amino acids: CASSPTGAFNEQFF. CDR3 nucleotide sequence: TGCGCCAGCAGCCCAACAGGGGCCTTCAATGAGCAGTTCTTC.

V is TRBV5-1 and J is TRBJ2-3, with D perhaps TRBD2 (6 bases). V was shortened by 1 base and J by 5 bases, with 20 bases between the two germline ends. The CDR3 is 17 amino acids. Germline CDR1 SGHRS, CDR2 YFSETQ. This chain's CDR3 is CASSLSGRFSLGDTQYF. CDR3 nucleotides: TGCGCCAGCAGCTTGAGCGGGCGATTCAGTCTGGGAGATACGCAGTATTTT.

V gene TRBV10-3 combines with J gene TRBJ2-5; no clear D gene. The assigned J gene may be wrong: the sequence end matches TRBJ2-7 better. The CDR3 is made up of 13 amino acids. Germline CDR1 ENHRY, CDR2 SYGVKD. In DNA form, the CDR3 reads TGTGCCATCCGAACCAGCGAACCCTACGAGCAGTACTTC. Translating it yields CAIRTSEPYEQYF.

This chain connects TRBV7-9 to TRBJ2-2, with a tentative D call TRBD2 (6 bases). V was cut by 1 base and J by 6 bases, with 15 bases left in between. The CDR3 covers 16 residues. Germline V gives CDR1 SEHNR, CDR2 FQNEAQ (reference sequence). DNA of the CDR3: TGTGCCAGCAGCTTAGGGACCGGGGGTATTGCCGGGGAGCTGTTTTTT. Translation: CASSLGTGGIAGELFF.

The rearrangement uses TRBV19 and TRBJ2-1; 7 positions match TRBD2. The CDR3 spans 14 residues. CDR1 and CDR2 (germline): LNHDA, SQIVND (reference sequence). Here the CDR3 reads CATRSGKTYNEQFF. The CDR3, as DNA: TGTGCTACTAGGAGCGGGAAGACCTACAATGAGCAGTTCTTC.

CDR3: CASGTDYGYTF. CDR3 nucleotides: TGTGCCAGCGGGACAGACTATGGCTACACCTTC. The chain couples TRBV6-5 to TRBJ1-2, with 7 bases matching TRBD1. The CDR3 is 11 residues long. Trimming at V came to 8 bases and at J to 3 bases, leaving 0 bases not matched to a gene. Germline V gene sequence: CDR1 MNHEY, CDR2 SVGAGI.

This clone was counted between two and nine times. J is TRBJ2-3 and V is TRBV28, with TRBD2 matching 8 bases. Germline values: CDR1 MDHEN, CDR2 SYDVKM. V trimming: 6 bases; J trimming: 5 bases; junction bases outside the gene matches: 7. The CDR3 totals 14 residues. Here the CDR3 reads CASSRGGTEDTQYF. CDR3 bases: TGTGCCAGCAGCCGGGGGGGAACCGAAGATACGCAGTATTTT.

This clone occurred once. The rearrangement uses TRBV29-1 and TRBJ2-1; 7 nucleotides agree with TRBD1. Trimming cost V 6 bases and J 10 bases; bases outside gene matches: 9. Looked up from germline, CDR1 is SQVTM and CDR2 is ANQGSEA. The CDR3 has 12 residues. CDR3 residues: CSVLDRAEEQFF. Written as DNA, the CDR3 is TGCAGCGTCCTCGACAGGGCAGAGGAGCAGTTCTTC.

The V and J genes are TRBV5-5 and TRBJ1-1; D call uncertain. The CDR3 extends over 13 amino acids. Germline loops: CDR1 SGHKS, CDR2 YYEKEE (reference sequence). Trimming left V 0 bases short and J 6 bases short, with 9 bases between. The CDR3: CASSLAGVAEAFF. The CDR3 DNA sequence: TGTGCCAGCAGCTTGGCCGGGGTCGCTGAAGCTTTCTTT.

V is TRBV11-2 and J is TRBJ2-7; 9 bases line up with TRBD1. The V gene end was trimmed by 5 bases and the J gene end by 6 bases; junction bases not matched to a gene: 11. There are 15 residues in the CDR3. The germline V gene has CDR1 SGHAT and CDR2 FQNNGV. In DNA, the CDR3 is TGTGCCAGCAGCCGTAATCCGGGACAGGGAGGCGAGCAGTACTTC. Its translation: CASSRNPGQGGEQYF. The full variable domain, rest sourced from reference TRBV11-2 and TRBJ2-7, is EAGVAQSPRYKIIEKRQSVAFWCNPISGHATLYWYQQILGQGPKLLIQFQNNGVVDDSQLPKDRFSAERLKGVDSTLKIQPAKLEDSAVYLCASSRNPGQGGEQYFGPGTRLTVT.